The 23 T cell receptor beta chains listed next were all sequenced from one sample in a study of cytomegalovirus exposure and HLA in healthy donors. PCR employed 60 Vbeta and 13 Jbeta primers. The table came from immunoSEQ multiplex PCR; TCRdb's copy has only in-frame clones and leaves some out. The data show approximately 150,000 clones, more than 60% seen once. The sequencing input was PBMCs. Source of these receptors: a man younger than 40 in good health and CMV-seropositive.

This clone was seen just once. The chain is built from TRBV7-2 and TRBJ2-3; 11 bases align to TRBD2. V was pared by 5 bases and J by 0 bases, with 7 bases of the junction left unmatched. Germline CDR1 is SGHTA and CDR2 is FQGNSA. The CDR3 sequence is 17 residues long. The CDR3 nucleotides are TGTGCCAGCAGCAAACTAGCGGGAGCTGCTAGCACAGATACGCAGTATTTT. This translates into CASSKLAGAASTDTQYF.

This rearrangement joins TRBV19 to TRBJ1-2, with TRBD1 as a possible D gene (5 bases). This CDR3 region has 14 residues. The V gene lost 7 bases and the J gene lost 6 bases, with 18 bases spanning the gap. Germline lookup yields CDR1 LNHDA and CDR2 SQIVND (reference sequence). This CDR3 reads CASTLGVLGDGYTF. The CDR3 nucleotides are TGTGCCAGTACGTTAGGGGTTCTTGGCGATGGCTACACCTTC. The full variable domain, with the rest looked up from reference TRBV19 and TRBJ1-2, is DGGITQSPKYLFRKEGQNVTLSCEQNLNHDAMYWYRQDPGQGLRLIYYSQIVNDFQKGDIAEGYSVSREKKESFPLTVTSAQKNPTAFYLCASTLGVLGDGYTFGSGTRLTVV.

This chain uses TRBV30 with TRBJ1-5, with no clear D. Germline V gene lookup returns CDR1 GTSNPN and CDR2 SVGIG (reference sequence). V shed 2 bases and J shed 3 bases, with 11 bases lying between them. This CDR3 is built from 14 residues. Here the CDR3 reads CAWSSVQVNQPQHF. Here the CDR3 DNA reads TGTGCCTGGAGTAGTGTCCAGGTCAATCAGCCCCAGCATTTT.

A few counts support this clone. V and J are TRBV7-9 and TRBJ1-4; 11 bases map to TRBD1. CDR1 is SEHNR and CDR2 is FQNEAQ in the germline V gene (reference sequence). V lost 4 bases, J lost 4 bases, and 8 bases stayed unmatched. CDR3 length: 17 residues. CDR3 DNA sequence: TGTGCCAGCAGCTCGTTGGGACAGGGGGGATATAATGAAAAACTGTTTTTT. Amino acid sequence: CASSSLGQGGYNEKLFF.

The rearrangement links TRBV18 to TRBJ2-7, with TRBD2 matching 7 bases. The CDR3 runs 13 residues. Germline-derived CDR1 and CDR2 are KGHSH and LQKENI. Losses at the gene ends were 6 bases for V and 2 bases for J; bases not matched to a gene: 4. In DNA, the CDR3 is TGTGCCAGCTCGATCCGGGAGGCCTACGAGCAGTACTTC. This gives the protein CASSIREAYEQYF.

This clone was seen only a few times. The V and J genes are TRBV6-5 and TRBJ2-7, with TRBD1 identical over 9 bases. The CDR3 has 15 amino acids. With 6 bases clipped from V and 4 bases from J, the junction kept 10 bases outside the gene matches. Germline V gene lookup returns CDR1 MNHEY and CDR2 SVGAGI. The DNA for the CDR3 is TGTGCCAGCAGGAGACCCGGACAGGGGTCGTACGAGCAGTACTTC. Translating gives CASRRPGQGSYEQYF.

The V and J genes are TRBV28 and TRBJ2-7; 7 positions match TRBD1. Germline-derived CDR1 and CDR2 are MDHEN and SYDVKM. J lost 2 bases, V lost 7 bases, and 8 bases had no gene match. The CDR3 totals 14 residues. This CDR3 reads CASKTGQITYEQYF. In DNA, the CDR3 is TGTGCCAGCAAGACGGGACAGATCACCTACGAGCAGTACTTC.

Only a few counts were recorded for this clone. The rearrangement joins TRBV19 to TRBJ2-7; no definite D call. Trimming shortened V by 4 bases and J by 0 bases, and 16 bases separated the two germline ends. Germline-derived CDR1 and CDR2 are LNHDA and SQIVND (reference sequence). This CDR3 region has 16 residues. The CDR3 here is CASSTGSPTTSYEQYF. CDR3 coding DNA: TGTGCCAGTAGTACAGGCAGCCCAACAACCTCCTACGAGCAGTACTTC. The full variable domain, its missing parts supplied by reference TRBV19 and TRBJ2-7, is DGGITQSPKYLFRKEGQNVTLSCEQNLNHDAMYWYRQDPGQGLRLIYYSQIVNDFQKGDIAEGYSVSREKKESFPLTVTSAQKNPTAFYLCASSTGSPTTSYEQYFGPGTRLTVT.

With regard to this clone: Distinct nucleotide sequences in the sample also encode this CDR3. The V call is TRBV27, the J call TRBJ1-5; a possible D gene is TRBD1 (5 bases). This CDR3 contains 13 residues. Trimming removed 5 bases from V and 4 bases from J, with 9 bases in between. Per germline, CDR1 MNHEY and CDR2 SMNVEV (reference sequence). The CDR3 region is CASSLAGNQPQHF. The CDR3 DNA sequence: TGTGCCAGCAGTCTTGCAGGGAATCAGCCCCAGCATTTT.

V and J are TRBV7-3 and TRBJ2-1; no clear D. CDR3 length equals 12 residues. Germline CDR1 and CDR2: SGHTA and FQGTGA. The germline V and J ends were trimmed by 2 bases and 8 bases, with 7 bases remaining between them. This CDR3 is CASSLDGYEQFF. The CDR3 nucleotides read TGTGCCAGCAGCTTAGATGGCTATGAGCAGTTCTTC.

The chain is built from TRBV7-3 and TRBJ2-7; the D is unclear. Germline CDR1 reads SGHTA; CDR2 reads FQGTGA. The CDR3 spans 15 residues. Trimming took 8 bases from V and 6 from J, leaving 23 bases between them. The CDR3 region is CASSMASGAPGEQYF. CDR3 in DNA: TGTGCCAGCTCGATGGCGTCTGGAGCCCCCGGCGAGCAGTACTTC. The complete variable domain, with remaining parts taken from reference TRBV7-3 and TRBJ2-7, reads GAGVSQTPSNKVTEKGKYVELRCDPISGHTALYWYRQSLGQGPEFLIYFQGTGAADDSGLPNDRFFAVRPEGSVSTLKIQRTERGDSAVYLCASSMASGAPGEQYFGPGTRLTVT.

J is TRBJ2-1 and V is TRBV4-1; 11 bases line up with TRBD1. There are 16 residues in the CDR3. The V gene end was trimmed by 4 bases and the J gene end by 9 bases; junction bases not matched to a gene: 11. In germline, CDR1 is MGHRA, CDR2 YSYEKL. In DNA form, the CDR3 reads TGCGCCAGCAGCCCAAGGGACAGGGGGGATTCGGGTGAGCAGTTCTTC. This encodes CASSPRDRGDSGEQFF.

The rearrangement links TRBV28 to TRBJ2-1; D gene unclear. With 5 bases removed from V and 5 bases from J, the gap between germline ends came to 4 bases. The CDR3 is 11 residues long. CDR1 and CDR2 (germline): MDHEN, SYDVKM. CDR3 sequence reads: CASSLDNEQFF. The CDR3 DNA follows: TGTGCCAGCAGTCTTGACAATGAGCAGTTCTTC.

The V call is TRBV5-6, the J call TRBJ2-7; no reliable D call. CDR3 size: 14 residues. Looked up from germline, CDR1 is SGHDT and CDR2 is YYEEEE. Between the trimmed V and J ends, which lost 1 base and 0 bases, there was a span of 8 bases. DNA for the CDR3: TGTGCCAGCAGCTTGTTCCTCCGCTCCTACGAGCAGTACTTC. It translates to CASSLFLRSYEQYF. Using reference TRBV5-6 and TRBJ2-7 for the parts outside the CDR3, the full variable domain is DAGVTQSPTHLIKTRGQQVTLRCSPKSGHDTVSWYQQALGQGPQFIFQYYEEEERQRGNFPDRFSGHQFPNYSSELNVNALLLGDSALYLCASSLFLRSYEQYFGPGTRLTVT.

The chain links TRBV29-1 to TRBJ2-5, with a possible D match to TRBD2 (5 bases). The CDR3 covers 18 residues. Germline-derived CDR1 and CDR2 are SQVTM and ANQGSEA. Trimming left V 0 bases short and J 2 bases short, with 22 bases between. The CDR3: CSVEDWVEGGISQETQYF. In nucleotides, the CDR3 is TGCAGCGTTGAAGACTGGGTCGAGGGCGGCATCTCGCAAGAGACCCAGTACTTC.

In its sample, this clone was seen a few times. The V call is TRBV18, the J call TRBJ1-2, with D unresolved. Looked up from germline, CDR1 is KGHSH and CDR2 is LQKENI. This CDR3 comprises 13 residues. Deletions cut 3 bases from V and 8 bases from J, with 13 bases between. The CDR3: CASSPPTGEGYTF. The CDR3 coding sequence is TGTGCCAGCTCACCTCCCACGGGAGAAGGCTACACCTTC.

The rearrangement uses TRBV5-1 and TRBJ1-2; a weak D match, TRBD1 (5 bases). The CDR3 contains 16 residues. Trimming removed 0 bases from V and 0 bases from J, with 12 bases in between. Germline V CDR1 and CDR2: SGHRS, YFSETQ. This CDR3 is CASSLVTAQANYGYTF. CDR3 sequence (DNA): TGCGCCAGCAGCTTGGTGACAGCCCAAGCTAACTATGGCTACACCTTC. Combining the CDR3 with reference TRBV5-1 and TRBJ1-2 gives the whole variable domain KAGVTQTPRYLIKTRGQQVTLSCSPISGHRSVSWYQQTPGQGLQFLFEYFSETQRNKGNFPGRFSGRQFSNSRSEMNVSTLELGDSALYLCASSLVTAQANYGYTFGSGTRLTVV.

CDR3 in amino acids: CASSPGLAGGNEQFF. The CDR3 region has the DNA TGTGCCAGCAGCCCTGGACTAGCGGGAGGCAATGAGCAGTTCTTC. The chain has TRBV7-3 and TRBJ2-1; 14 bases are shared with TRBD2. Trimming took 5 bases from V and 6 from J; bases not matched to a gene: 3. The CDR3 runs to 15 residues. The germline V gene has CDR1 SGHTA and CDR2 FQGTGA.

The rearrangement uses TRBV28 and TRBJ2-6, with D perhaps TRBD1 (6 bases). CDR3 length: 15 amino acids. Trimming took 6 bases from V and 8 from J, leaving 17 bases between them. Germline V lookup: CDR1 MDHEN, CDR2 SYDVKM. The CDR3 loop reads CASSRTRQVSNVLTF. Written as DNA, the CDR3 is TGTGCCAGCAGCCGTACCCGACAGGTATCCAACGTCCTGACTTTC.

This chain links TRBV19 with TRBJ2-7; 10 nucleotides align to TRBD1. Trimming cost V 4 bases and J 8 bases; bases outside gene matches: 5. Germline V gene data show CDR1 as LNHDA and CDR2 as SQIVND (reference sequence). CDR3 size: 13 residues. This chain's CDR3 is CASSTGQGLQQYF. The CDR3 nucleotides are TGTGCCAGTAGTACGGGACAGGGGCTTCAGCAGTACTTC.

The rearrangement joins TRBV10-3 to TRBJ2-7; no clear D gene. The V gene lost 2 bases and the J gene lost 10 bases, with 18 bases spanning the gap. Germline CDR1 ENHRY, CDR2 SYGVKD. The CDR3 has 14 residues. DNA for the CDR3: TGTGCCATCAGTGAGGTAGTTATGAGGTTCCCCCAGTACTTC. Translated, it gives CAISEVVMRFPQYF.

CDR3 protein: CASRPGGYEQYF. CDR3 bases: TGTGCCAGCAGACCAGGGGGCTACGAGCAGTACTTC. The V and J genes are TRBV2 and TRBJ2-7; 7 nucleotides align to TRBD1. V shed 6 bases, J shed 3 bases, and the junction held 2 bases outside the gene matches. The CDR3 length is 12 residues. Germline CDR1 is SNHLY and CDR2 is FYNNEI.

This clone was counted only a few times. The rearrangement uses TRBV5-1 and TRBJ2-3, with D uncertain. Germline-derived CDR1 and CDR2 are SGHRS and YFSETQ. The CDR3 has 16 amino acids. The ends were cut back, 2 bases at V and 0 bases at J, with 13 bases in the middle. The CDR3 sequence is CASSLSLRPSTDTQYF. In DNA form, the CDR3 reads TGCGCCAGCAGCTTAAGTTTGCGTCCTAGCACAGATACGCAGTATTTT. The variable domain in full, with the rest retrieved from reference TRBV5-1 and TRBJ2-3, is KAGVTQTPRYLIKTRGQQVTLSCSPISGHRSVSWYQQTPGQGLQFLFEYFSETQRNKGNFPGRFSGRQFSNSRSEMNVSTLELGDSALYLCASSLSLRPSTDTQYFGPGTRLTVL.